This T cell receptor beta chain was identified during a study of monozygotic twins with inflammatory bowel disease. Study conclusions and caveats: Concordance status among twins (concordant versus discordant) showed no link to repertoire similarity, possibly from limited power. Whereas healthy co-twins had higher TCRbeta diversity (inverse Simpson), IBD patients had lower diversity. Support was lacking for any single strong IBD-associated signal or clonotype. Different T cell subtypes could not be distinguished.

CDR1 is SGHKS, CDR2 YYEKEE, per germline (reference sequence). CDR3 size: 14 residues. After re-calling the 5' RACE reads, TCRdb lists one entry per CDR3 protein, DNA absent. There are 330,000 or so distinct CDR3 sequences in the sample, with roughly 2% held by the top ten. Regarding this clonotype: Its antigen is undetermined.

The chain couples TRBV5-5 to TRBJ1-2; without DNA, the TCRdb call of TRBD1 cannot be checked. The receptor was isolated from a human donor with ulcerative colitis or Crohn's disease, or a healthy co-twin of an affected twin (not recorded which). The specimen was blood. The CDR3 is CASSPPGQDYGYTF.